Listed below are T cell receptor beta chains from one sample, sequenced in a study of metastatic and nonmetastatic thyroid tumors. TCRdb redid the clone calls on the PCR reads using MiXCR. The profile covers about 52,000 clones, with around a sixth appearing a single time and about 2.7% taken by the ten largest. The specimen sequenced was blood. The receptors stem from a female donor with papillary thyroid cancer or a benign thyroid nodule (not recorded which). Some clones in this sample may be carry-over from other donors' samples. Both conserved end residues are trimmed from each CDR3. The order of the fields is V gene, CDR3 length, clone size, CDR3 protein. The size field is filled for only some rows; it gives once, few, many or a size class.

>TRBV28|13|many
ASMIGGTGGGGYT
>TRBV28|14|-
ASSLQQRDPGGEQF
>TRBV28|15|many
ASSTPLGLADTDTQY
>TRBV28|13|many
ASSSHGEGARTQY
>TRBV4-1|13|many
ASSQGTSGRNEQF
>TRBV19|12|many
ASSITGRSYEQY
>TRBV10-3|11|many
AISRRNGDEQF
>TRBV19|11|many
ATSFSSPGELF
>TRBV28|14|many
ASSYLSYLVADTQY
>TRBV5-1|10|-
ASKATTDTQY
>TRBV20-1|14|-
SVRGGLAGSYNEQF
>TRBV29-1|15|many
SVRGGEGPVLGGGYT
>TRBV25-1|12|many
ASSDLASNTEAF
>TRBV7-3|17|once
ASSLKSTAYSSVANVLT
>TRBV5-1|13|-
ASSLGVISGQPQH
>TRBV28|14|-
ASSSLGQVGGLSPL
>TRBV7-4|13|many
ASSLSGRDANEQF
>TRBV6-1|13|-
ASSEAPSVTYEQY
>TRBV7-2|12|-
ASSLELAWTEAF
>TRBV12-3/TRBV12-4|15|many
ASRPLDLATGANVLT
>TRBV12-3/TRBV12-4|13|medium-sized
ASSLALAGPYEQY
>TRBV5-6|11|many
ASSPDSSYEQY